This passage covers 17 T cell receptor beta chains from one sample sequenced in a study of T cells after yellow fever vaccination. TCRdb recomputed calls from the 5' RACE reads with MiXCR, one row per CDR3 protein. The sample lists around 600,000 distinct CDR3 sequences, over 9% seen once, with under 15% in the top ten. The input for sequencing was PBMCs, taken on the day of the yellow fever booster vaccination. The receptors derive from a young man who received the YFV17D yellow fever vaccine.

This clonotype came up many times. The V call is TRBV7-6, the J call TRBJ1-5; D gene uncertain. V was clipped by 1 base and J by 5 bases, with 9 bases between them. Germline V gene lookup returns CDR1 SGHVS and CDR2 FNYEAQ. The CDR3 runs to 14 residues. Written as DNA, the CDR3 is TGTGCCAGCAGCTTAGGTCGCGCAGATCAGCCCCAGCATTTT. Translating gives CASSLGRADQPQHF.

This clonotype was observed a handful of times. The CDR3: CSARVNSGSDNEQFF. CDR3 sequence (DNA): TGCAGTGCTAGAGTAAATAGCGGGAGTGACAATGAGCAGTTCTTC. The chain has TRBV20-1 and TRBJ2-1; 9 nucleotides line up with TRBD2. J gave up 5 bases and V 1 base, and 6 bases lay outside the gene matches. This CDR3 is built from 15 residues. The germline V gene has CDR1 DFQATT and CDR2 SNEGSKA (reference sequence).

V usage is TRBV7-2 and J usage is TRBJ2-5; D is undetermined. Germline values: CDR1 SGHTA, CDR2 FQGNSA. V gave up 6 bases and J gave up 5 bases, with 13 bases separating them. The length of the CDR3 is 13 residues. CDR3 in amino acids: CASSRQVDETQYF. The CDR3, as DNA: TGTGCCAGCAGTCGTCAGGTGGACGAGACCCAGTACTTC.

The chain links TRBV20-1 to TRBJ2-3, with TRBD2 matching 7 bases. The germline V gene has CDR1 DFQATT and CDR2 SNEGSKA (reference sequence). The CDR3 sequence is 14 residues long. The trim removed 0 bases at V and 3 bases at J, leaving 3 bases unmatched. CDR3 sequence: CSAREGGPTDTQYF. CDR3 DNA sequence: TGCAGTGCTAGAGAGGGAGGGCCTACAGATACGCAGTATTTT.

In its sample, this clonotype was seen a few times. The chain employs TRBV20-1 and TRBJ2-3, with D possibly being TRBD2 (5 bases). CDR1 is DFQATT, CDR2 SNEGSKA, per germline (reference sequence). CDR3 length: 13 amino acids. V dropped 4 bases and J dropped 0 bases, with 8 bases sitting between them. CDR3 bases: TGCAGTGCTACAGCGGATAGCACAGATACGCAGTATTTT. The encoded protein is CSATADSTDTQYF.

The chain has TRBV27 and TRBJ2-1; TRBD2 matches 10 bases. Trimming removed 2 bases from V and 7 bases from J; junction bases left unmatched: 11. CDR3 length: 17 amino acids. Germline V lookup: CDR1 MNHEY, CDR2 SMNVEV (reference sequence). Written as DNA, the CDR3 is TGTGCCAGCAGTTTAACCCCTAGCGGGAGTTATCGGAATGAGCAGTTCTTC. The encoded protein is CASSLTPSGSYRNEQFF.

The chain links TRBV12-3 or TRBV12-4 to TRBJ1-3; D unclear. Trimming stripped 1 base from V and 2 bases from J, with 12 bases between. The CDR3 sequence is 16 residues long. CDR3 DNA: TGTGCCAGCAGTTTAGGAGGGCATTCGGCTGGAAACACCATATATTTT. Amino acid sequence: CASSLGGHSAGNTIYF.

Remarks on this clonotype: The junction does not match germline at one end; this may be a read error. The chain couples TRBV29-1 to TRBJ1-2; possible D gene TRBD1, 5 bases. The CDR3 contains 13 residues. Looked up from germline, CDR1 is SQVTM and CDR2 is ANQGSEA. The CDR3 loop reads CSVEGDSFYGYTF. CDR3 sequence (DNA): TGCAGCGTCGAAGGCGACAGTTTCTATGGCTACACCTTC.

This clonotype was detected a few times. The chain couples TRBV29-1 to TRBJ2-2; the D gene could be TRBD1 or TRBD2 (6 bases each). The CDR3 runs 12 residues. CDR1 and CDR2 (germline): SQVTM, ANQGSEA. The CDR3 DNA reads TGCAGGGGGGGCTCACTCACCGGGGAGCTGTTTTTT. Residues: CRGGSLTGELFF.

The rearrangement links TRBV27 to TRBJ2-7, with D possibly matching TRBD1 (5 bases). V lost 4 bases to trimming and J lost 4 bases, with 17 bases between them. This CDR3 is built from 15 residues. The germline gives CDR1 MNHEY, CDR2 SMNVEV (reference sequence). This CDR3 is CASSSLGQGTYEQYF. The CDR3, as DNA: TGTGCCAGCAGTTCTTTAGGTCAGGGAACTTACGAGCAGTACTTC.

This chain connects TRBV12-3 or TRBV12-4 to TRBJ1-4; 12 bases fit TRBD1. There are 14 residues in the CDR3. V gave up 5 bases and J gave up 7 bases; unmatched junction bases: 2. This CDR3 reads CASSRGQGAEKLFF. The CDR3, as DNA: TGTGCCAGCAGTCGGGGACAGGGGGCTGAAAAACTGTTTTTT.

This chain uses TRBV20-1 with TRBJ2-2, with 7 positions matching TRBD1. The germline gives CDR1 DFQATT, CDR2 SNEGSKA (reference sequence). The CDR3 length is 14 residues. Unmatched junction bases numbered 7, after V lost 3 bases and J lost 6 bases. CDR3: CSASMTGRSGELFF. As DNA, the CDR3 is TGCAGTGCTAGTATGACAGGGCGGTCCGGGGAGCTGTTTTTT.

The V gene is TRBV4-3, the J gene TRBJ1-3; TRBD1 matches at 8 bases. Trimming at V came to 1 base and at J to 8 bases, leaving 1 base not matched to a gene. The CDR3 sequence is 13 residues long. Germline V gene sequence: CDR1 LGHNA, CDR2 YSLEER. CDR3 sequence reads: CASSQVQGDTIYF. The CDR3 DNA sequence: TGCGCCAGCAGCCAAGTACAGGGGGACACCATATATTTT.

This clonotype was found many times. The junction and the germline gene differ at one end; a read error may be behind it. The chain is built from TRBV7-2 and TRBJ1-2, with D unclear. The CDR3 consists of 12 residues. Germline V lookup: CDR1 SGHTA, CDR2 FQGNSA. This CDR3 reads CASSLEVGGYTF. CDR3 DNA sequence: TGTGCCAGCAGTTTAGAGGTGGGAGGCTACACCTTC.

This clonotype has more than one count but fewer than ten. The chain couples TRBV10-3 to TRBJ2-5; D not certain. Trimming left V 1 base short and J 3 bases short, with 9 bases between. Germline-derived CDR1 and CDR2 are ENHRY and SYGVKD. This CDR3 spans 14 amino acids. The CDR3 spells CAISEFRSEETQYF. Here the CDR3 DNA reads TGTGCCATCAGTGAGTTCAGGTCCGAAGAGACCCAGTACTTC.

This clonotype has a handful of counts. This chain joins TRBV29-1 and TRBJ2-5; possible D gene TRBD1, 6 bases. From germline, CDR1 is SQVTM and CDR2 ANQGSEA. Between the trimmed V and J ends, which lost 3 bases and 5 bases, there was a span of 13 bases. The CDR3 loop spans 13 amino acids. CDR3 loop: CSVDYRRGETQYF. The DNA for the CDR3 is TGCAGCGTTGATTATCGAAGGGGGGAGACCCAGTACTTC. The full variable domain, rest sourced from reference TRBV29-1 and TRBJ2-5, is SAVISQKPSRDICQRGTSLTIQCQVDSQVTMMFWYRQQPGQSLTLIATANQGSEATYESGFVIDKFPISRPNLTFSTLTVSNMSPEDSSIYLCSVDYRRGETQYFGPGTRLLVL.

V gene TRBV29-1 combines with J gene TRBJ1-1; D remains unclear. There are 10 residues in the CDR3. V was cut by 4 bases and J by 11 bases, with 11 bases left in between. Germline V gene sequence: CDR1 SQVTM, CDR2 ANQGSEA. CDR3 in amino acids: CSVVVVGAFF. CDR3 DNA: TGCAGCGTTGTGGTGGTGGGGGCTTTCTTT.